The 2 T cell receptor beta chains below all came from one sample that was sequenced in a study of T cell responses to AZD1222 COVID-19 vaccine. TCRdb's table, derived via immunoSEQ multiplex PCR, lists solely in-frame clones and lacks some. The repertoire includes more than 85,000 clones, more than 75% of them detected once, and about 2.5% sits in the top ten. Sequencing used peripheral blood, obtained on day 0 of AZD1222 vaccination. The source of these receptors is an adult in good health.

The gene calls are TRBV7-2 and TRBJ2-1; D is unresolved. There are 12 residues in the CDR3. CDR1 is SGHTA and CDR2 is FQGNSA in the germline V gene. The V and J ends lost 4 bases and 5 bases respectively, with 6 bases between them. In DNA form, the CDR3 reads TGTGCCAGCAGCTCCTTCAACAATGAGCAGTTCTTC. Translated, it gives CASSSFNNEQFF.

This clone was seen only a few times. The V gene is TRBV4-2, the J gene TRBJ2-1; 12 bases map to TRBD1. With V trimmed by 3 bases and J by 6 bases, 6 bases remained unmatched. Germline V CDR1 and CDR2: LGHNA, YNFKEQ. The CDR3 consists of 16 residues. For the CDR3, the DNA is TGTGCCAGCAGCCAGGAACCGGGACAGGGGGCCAATGAGCAGTTCTTC. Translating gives CASSQEPGQGANEQFF.